Given below is one TCR beta chain in context. The germline V and J ends were trimmed by 3 bases and 4 bases, with 9 bases remaining between them. The CDR3 totals 13 residues. Per the germline V gene, CDR1 is MNHEY and CDR2 is SVGAGI. Deep sequencing aimed at 1 in 200,000 to 1 in 1 million T cells' resolution. TCRdb keeps only in-frame clones here, not all; method: immunoSEQ multiplex PCR. The sample has 330,000 or so clones; roughly 67% are singletons. The source of the sample is a study of cytotoxic CD8 clonotypes in ibrutinib-treated CLL. The TCR originated in a human donor with chronic lymphocytic leukemia. The specimen comprised PBMCs, sampled after 36 months of ibrutinib treatment. The V call is TRBV6-5, the J call TRBJ1-1; D unclear. CDR3 sequence (DNA): TGTGCCAGCAGTTATTACATGGGCACTGAAGCTTTCTTT. It codes for CASSYYMGTEAFF.